Listed below are T cell receptor beta chains from one sample, sequenced in a study of response to subunit inactivated influenza vaccine. TCRdb fed the RT-PCR reads into MiXCR, producing one record per CDR3 protein. The sample lists over 400,000 distinct CDR3 sequences, 10% to 11% occurring once. The sequenced sample was PBMCs from blood, obtained more than 35 days after vaccination. The receptor source for this set is a man over 45 who received an inactivated influenza vaccine. The CDR3 runs from the conserved cysteine through the conserved F or W. D genes are given only for firm matches. Clone sizes are given selectively: once, few, many, or a class where the clone is expanded.

v_gene	j_gene	abundance	d_gene	CDR3nt	CDR3aa
TRBV4-1	TRBJ2-7	.	.	TGCGCCTGCAGCCAAGATAGAGGAACGCCGCAGGCCTTC	CACSQDRGTPQAF
TRBV5-1	TRBJ1-1	.	.	TGCGCCAGCAGGTACCAGGGGAACACTGAAGCTTTCTTT	CASRYQGNTEAFF
TRBV20-1	TRBJ2-1	.	.	TGCAGTGCTAGGATGGACGCCCCCCGCTATGAGCAGTTCTTC	CSARMDAPRYEQFF
TRBV20-1	TRBJ2-3	.	TRBD2	TGCAGTGCTAGAGATTTAGCGGGAGGAACTAGCACAGATACGCAGTATTTT	CSARDLAGGTSTDTQYF
TRBV5-1	TRBJ1-1	.	.	TGCGCCAGCAGCCAGGACGGGAACACTGAAGCTTTCTTT	CASSQDGNTEAFF
TRBV20-1	TRBJ2-3	few	.	TGCAGTGCTAGAAGGGGTTCGGGGTATACAGATACGCAGTATTTT	CSARRGSGYTDTQYF
TRBV5-1	TRBJ2-3	.	TRBD2	TGCGCCAGCAGCCCAGAGCGGGGGGGCTCAGATACGCAGTATTTT	CASSPERGGSDTQYF
TRBV18	TRBJ1-5	many	.	TGTGCCAGCTCACCACAAAGGGAAAATCAGCCCCAGCATTTT	CASSPQRENQPQHF
TRBV7-2	TRBJ1-1	few	TRBD1	TGTGCCAGCAGCGCCTACCGGGACAGTGAAGCTTTCTTT	CASSAYRDSEAFF
TRBV7-2	TRBJ2-1	few	TRBD2	TGTGCCAGCAGCCTCGGCGCGGGGGGATCAGGCTACAATGAGCAGTTCTTC	CASSLGAGGSGYNEQFF
TRBV20-1	TRBJ2-3	many	.	TGCAGTGCCAGGCTCACAGATACGCAGTATTTT	CSARLTDTQYF
TRBV20-1	TRBJ2-5	.	.	TGCTGTGCTAGAGACACCACCGGAGGGAGCAAAGAGACCCAGTACTTC	CCARDTTGGSKETQYF
TRBV27	TRBJ1-5	.	.	TGTGCCAGTCGAAAATTAGCAGGGGAATATCAGCCCCAGCATTTT	CASRKLAGEYQPQHF
TRBV28	TRBJ1-6	few	.	TGTGCCAGCCGCAGGGAGTACGATTCACCCCTCCACTTT	CASRREYDSPLHF
TRBV12-3/TRBV12-4	TRBJ2-1	few	.	TGTGCCAGCATTCCAAGAGGGGGGGCCGGCAATGAGCAGTTCTTC	CASIPRGGAGNEQFF
TRBV9	TRBJ1-4	many	.	TGTGCCAGCAGGGTGTTTTGCAGGCTTGTTGCAACTAATGAAAAACTGTTTTTT	CASRVFCRLVATNEKLFF
TRBV15	TRBJ2-7	many	.	TGTGCCACCAGCACCGTGATGGGGGGTTACGAGCAGTACTTC	CATSTVMGGYEQYF
TRBV16	TRBJ2-1	few	.	TGTGCCAGCAGCCAATCGGGGCGGGGAGCTTACAATGAGCAGTTCTTC	CASSQSGRGAYNEQFF
TRBV4-2	TRBJ2-2	.	.	TGTGCCAGCAGCCAAAGTAGGGGTAGGGCCGGGGAGCTGTTTTTT	CASSQSRGRAGELFF
TRBV5-8	TRBJ1-6	.	.	TGTGCCAGCAGCTTACAGGGACCTTCACCCCTCCACTTT	CASSLQGPSPLHF
TRBV20-1	TRBJ1-2	few	.	TGCAGTGCTAGAGATCGCTTTTTGGGGGTCGGCTACACCTTC	CSARDRFLGVGYTF
TRBV7-8	TRBJ2-4	.	.	TGTGCCAGCAGCTCACTTATAGGGGGGTTTAAAAACATTCAGTACTTC	CASSSLIGGFKNIQYF
TRBV12-3/TRBV12-4	TRBJ1-2	.	.	TGTGCCAGCAACTTAAGGGAGGGGGGCGTTGGCTACACCTTC	CASNLREGGVGYTF
TRBV7-9	TRBJ2-3	many	.	TGTGCCAGCAGCAGGGCCGTAGATACGCAGTATTTT	CASSRAVDTQYF
TRBV5-5	TRBJ2-1	few	.	TGTGCCAGCAGCTTGACCCTGACGGGGAATGAGCAGTTCTTC	CASSLTLTGNEQFF
TRBV5-6	TRBJ2-7	.	TRBD1	TGTGCCAGCATCAAGACAGGGGGGAACGAGCAGTACTTC	CASIKTGGNEQYF
TRBV13	TRBJ2-3	many	TRBD2	TGTGCCAGCAGCTTGGCCAAATATGGACTAGCGGGGTCAGATACGCAGTATTTT	CASSLAKYGLAGSDTQYF
TRBV20-1	TRBJ2-5	.	TRBD2	TGCAGTGCTAGAGATATTAGCGGGGGGGTCCAAGAGACCCAGTACTTC	CSARDISGGVQETQYF
TRBV7-3	TRBJ2-1	.	.	TGTGCCAGCAGCTTAACAACCGGACCATACAATGAGCAGTTCTTC	CASSLTTGPYNEQFF
TRBV28	TRBJ2-4	few	TRBD2	TGTGCCAGCGGCCGGGCTAGCGGGAACCAAAACATTCAGTACTTC	CASGRASGNQNIQYF
TRBV10-3	TRBJ1-1	few	TRBD1	TGTGCCACCCGGACAGGGTCTTTAGCTGACACTGAAGCTTTCTTT	CATRTGSLADTEAFF
TRBV7-9	TRBJ2-7	.	.	TGTGCCAGCAGCTTAGGAGGGGATGGCGAGCAGTACTTC	CASSLGGDGEQYF
TRBV7-3	TRBJ2-1	many	TRBD2	TGTGCCAGCAGCGTCACTAGCGGGAGCATTTATGAGCAGTTCTTC	CASSVTSGSIYEQFF
TRBV5-1	TRBJ2-7	.	TRBD1	TGCGCCAGCAGCCTCGGAGGGGGACAGGGGGCCAACGAGCAGTACTTC	CASSLGGGQGANEQYF
TRBV12-3/TRBV12-4	TRBJ2-7	few	TRBD2	TGTGCCAGCAGTCTCAAAACTAGCGGGGGGGCCCAGGTCGAGCAGTACTTC	CASSLKTSGGAQVEQYF
TRBV3-1	TRBJ2-1	.	.	TGTGCCAGCAGCCCCTCAGCGGGCGCCTCCTACAATGAGCAGTTCTTC	CASSPSAGASYNEQFF
TRBV2	TRBJ2-1	.	.	TGTGCCAGCAGAAGTGATGAGCAGTTCTTC	CASRSDEQFF
TRBV11-2	TRBJ2-7	many	.	TGTGCCAGCAGCCATCTAGGCCGGGACGGATCCTTC	CASSHLGRDGSF
TRBV20-1	TRBJ2-3	many	TRBD2	TGCAGTGCGGACGGACTAGCGGGAGGGCCGGGGGGGACAGATACGCAGTATTTT	CSADGLAGGPGGTDTQYF
TRBV20-1	TRBJ2-7	.	.	TGCAGTGCCCACTCCCGGGCCTCTTCCTCCTACGAGCAGTACTTC	CSAHSRASSSYEQYF
TRBV28	TRBJ2-7	.	.	TGTGCCAGCAGTTTTCCCGTCTCCTACGAGCAGTACTTC	CASSFPVSYEQYF
TRBV20-1	TRBJ1-1	few	TRBD1	TGCAGTGCTTTACAGGGGGGAGAAGCTTTCTTT	CSALQGGEAFF
TRBV4-3	TRBJ2-7	few	TRBD1	TGCGCCAGCAGCCAAGATCCGTACGGGACAGGGAATTCCTACGAGCAGTACTTC	CASSQDPYGTGNSYEQYF
TRBV6-2/TRBV6-3	TRBJ2-7	.	TRBD2	TGTGCCAGCAGTTCCGCTGGACTAGCGGTGAGCTACGAGCAGTACTTC	CASSSAGLAVSYEQYF
TRBV4-1	TRBJ2-1	few	TRBD2	TGCGCCAGCAGCCAAGCGAGGGTTCGCGGGGGGCCGTACAATGAGCAGTTCTTC	CASSQARVRGGPYNEQFF
TRBV3-1	TRBJ1-2	.	.	TGTGCCAGCAGCCAACCACAGGGCACAAGTGGCTACACCTTC	CASSQPQGTSGYTF
TRBV30	TRBJ2-1	once	TRBD2	TGTGCCTGGAGTGTACTGGCGGGAGGGGGGCATGAGCAGTTCTTC	CAWSVLAGGGHEQFF
TRBV5-6	TRBJ1-5	many	TRBD1	TGTGCCAGCAGCCGACAGGGGGGAGATCAGCCCCAGCATTTT	CASSRQGGDQPQHF
TRBV10-3	TRBJ2-7	few	TRBD1	TGTGCCAATGGAACCGGGACAGAACGCTACGAGCAGTACTTC	CANGTGTERYEQYF
TRBV20-1	TRBJ1-1	.	TRBD1	TGCAGTGCTAGAGACCCAGCGGCAGGGGGCGGGTTTGGCGTTGAAGCTTTCTTT	CSARDPAAGGGFGVEAFF
TRBV10-3	TRBJ2-5	many	TRBD1	TGTGCCATCAGTGAACGAGAGGGGGCTGGGGAGACCCAGTACTTC	CAISEREGAGETQYF
TRBV11-2	TRBJ2-1	many	.	TGTGCCAGCAGCTTAGATAGGGGTTATTACGATGAGCAGTTCTTC	CASSLDRGYYDEQFF
TRBV7-2	TRBJ2-3	.	.	TGTGCCAGCAGCCAACTAAGGTCCCGGGCGGATACGCAGTATTTT	CASSQLRSRADTQYF
TRBV10-3	TRBJ2-4	.	TRBD2	TGTGCCATCAGTGATCAGCGGGAGGGCCTGGACATTCAGTACTTC	CAISDQREGLDIQYF
TRBV3-1	TRBJ2-3	few	TRBD2	TGTGCCAGCAGCCGCGAGGGAGGGCGCAATACGCAGTATTTT	CASSREGGRNTQYF